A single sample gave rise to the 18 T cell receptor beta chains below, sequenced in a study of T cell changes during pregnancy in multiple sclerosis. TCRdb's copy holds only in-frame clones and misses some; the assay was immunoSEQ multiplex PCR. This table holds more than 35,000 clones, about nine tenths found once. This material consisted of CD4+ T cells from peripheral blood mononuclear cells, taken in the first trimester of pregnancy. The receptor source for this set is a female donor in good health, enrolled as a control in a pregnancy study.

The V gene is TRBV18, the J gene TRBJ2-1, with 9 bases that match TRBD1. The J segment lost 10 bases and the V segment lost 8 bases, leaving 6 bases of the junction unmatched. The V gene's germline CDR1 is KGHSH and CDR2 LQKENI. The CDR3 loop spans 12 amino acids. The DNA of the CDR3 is TGTGCCAGCGCGACAGGGGGGGTCGAGCAGTTCTTC. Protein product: CASATGGVEQFF. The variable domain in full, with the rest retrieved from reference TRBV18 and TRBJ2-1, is NAGVMQNPRHLVRRRGQEARLRCSPMKGHSHVYWYRQLPEEGLKFMVYLQKENIIDESGMPKERFSAEFPKEGPSILRIQQVVRGDSAAYFCASATGGVEQFFGPGTRLTVL.

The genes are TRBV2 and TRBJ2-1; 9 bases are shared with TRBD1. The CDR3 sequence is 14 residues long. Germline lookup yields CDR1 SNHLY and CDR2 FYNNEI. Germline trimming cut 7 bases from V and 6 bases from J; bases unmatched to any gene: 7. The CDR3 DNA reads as TGTGCCAGCAAAAGGGACAGGGAGGGCAATGAGCAGTTCTTC. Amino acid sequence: CASKRDREGNEQFF.

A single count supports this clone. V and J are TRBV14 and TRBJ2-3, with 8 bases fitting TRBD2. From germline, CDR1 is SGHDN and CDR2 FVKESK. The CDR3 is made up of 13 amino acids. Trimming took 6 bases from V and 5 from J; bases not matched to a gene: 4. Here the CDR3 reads CASRAAGEDTQYF. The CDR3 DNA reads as TGTGCCAGCAGGGCAGCGGGGGAAGATACGCAGTATTTT.

The CDR3 sequence: CASSGTGGNQPQHF. CDR3 coding DNA: TGTGCCAGCTCCGGGACAGGGGGCAATCAGCCCCAGCATTTT. The V and J genes are TRBV18 and TRBJ1-5; TRBD1 agrees at 10 bases. The germline CDR1 and CDR2 sequences are KGHSH and LQKENI. Trimming cost V 6 bases and J 2 bases; bases outside gene matches: 1. This CDR3 is 14 amino acids long.

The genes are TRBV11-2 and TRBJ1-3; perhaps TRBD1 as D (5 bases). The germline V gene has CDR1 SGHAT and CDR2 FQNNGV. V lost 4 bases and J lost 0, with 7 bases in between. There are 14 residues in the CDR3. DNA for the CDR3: TGTGCCAGCAGCTCCGGGGGCTCTGGAAACACCATATATTTT. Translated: CASSSGGSGNTIYF.

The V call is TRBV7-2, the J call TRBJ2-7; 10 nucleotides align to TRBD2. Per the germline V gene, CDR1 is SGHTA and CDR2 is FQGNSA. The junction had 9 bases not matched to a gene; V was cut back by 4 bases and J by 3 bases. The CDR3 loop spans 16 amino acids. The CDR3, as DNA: TGTGCCAGCAGCTACCGTAGCGGGGGGATGATCTACGAGCAGTACTTC. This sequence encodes CASSYRSGGMIYEQYF.

The CDR3 sequence: CASTESPCGQSNQPQHF. In DNA, the CDR3 is TGTGCCAGCACCGAATCCCCCTGCGGGCAGAGCAATCAGCCCCAGCATTTT. V and J are TRBV7-3 and TRBJ1-5; D gene uncertain. Germline-derived CDR1 and CDR2 are SGHTA and FQGTGA. Trimming shortened V by 7 bases and J by 1 base, and 20 bases separated the two germline ends. The CDR3 totals 17 residues.

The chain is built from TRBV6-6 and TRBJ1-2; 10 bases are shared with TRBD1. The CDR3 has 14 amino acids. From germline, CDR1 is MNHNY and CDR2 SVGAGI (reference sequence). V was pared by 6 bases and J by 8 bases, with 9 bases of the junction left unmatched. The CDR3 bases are TGTGCCAGCAGATCGGGACAGGGGTTCTACGGCTACACCTTC. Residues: CASRSGQGFYGYTF.

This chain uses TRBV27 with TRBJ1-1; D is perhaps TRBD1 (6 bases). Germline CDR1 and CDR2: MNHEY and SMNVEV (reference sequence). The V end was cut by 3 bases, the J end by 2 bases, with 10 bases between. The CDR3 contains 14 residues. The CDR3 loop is CASSLGAPNTEAFF. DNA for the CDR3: TGTGCCAGCAGTTTGGGGGCCCCTAACACTGAAGCTTTCTTT.

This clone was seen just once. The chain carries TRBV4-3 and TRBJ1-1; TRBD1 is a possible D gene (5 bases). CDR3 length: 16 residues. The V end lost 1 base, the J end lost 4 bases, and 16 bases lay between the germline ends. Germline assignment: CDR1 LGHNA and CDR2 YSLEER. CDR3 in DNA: TGCGCCAGCAGCCAAGCATACGGTGCCCAGGGCACTGAAGCTTTCTTT. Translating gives CASSQAYGAQGTEAFF.

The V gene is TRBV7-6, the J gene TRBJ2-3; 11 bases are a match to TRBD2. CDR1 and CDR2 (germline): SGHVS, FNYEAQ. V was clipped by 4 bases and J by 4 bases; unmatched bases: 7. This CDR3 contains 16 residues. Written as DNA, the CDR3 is TGTGCCAGCAGCTCCTTAGCGGGGGGGACCGCAGATACGCAGTATTTT. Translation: CASSSLAGGTADTQYF.

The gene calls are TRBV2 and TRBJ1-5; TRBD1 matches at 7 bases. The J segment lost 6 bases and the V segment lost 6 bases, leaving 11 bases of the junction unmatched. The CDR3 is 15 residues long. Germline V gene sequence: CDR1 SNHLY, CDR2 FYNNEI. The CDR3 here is CASSKNRGDFQPQHF. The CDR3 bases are TGTGCCAGCAGCAAGAACAGGGGTGACTTTCAGCCCCAGCATTTT. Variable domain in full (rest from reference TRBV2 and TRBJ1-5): EPEVTQTPSHQVTQMGQEVILRCVPISNHLYFYWYRQILGQKVEFLVSFYNNEISEKSEIFDDQFSVERPDGSNFTLKIRSTKLEDSAMYFCASSKNRGDFQPQHFGDGTRLSIL.

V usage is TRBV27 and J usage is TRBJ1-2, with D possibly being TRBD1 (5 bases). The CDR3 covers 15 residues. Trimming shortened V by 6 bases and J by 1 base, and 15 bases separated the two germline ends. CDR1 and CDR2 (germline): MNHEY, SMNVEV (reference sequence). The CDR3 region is CASREAGGRNYGYTF. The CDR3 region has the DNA TGTGCCAGCAGGGAAGCCGGGGGACGTAACTATGGCTACACCTTC.

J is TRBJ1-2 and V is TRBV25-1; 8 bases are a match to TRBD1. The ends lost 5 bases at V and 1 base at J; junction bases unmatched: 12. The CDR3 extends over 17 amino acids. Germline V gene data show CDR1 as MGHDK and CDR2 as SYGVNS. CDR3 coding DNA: TGTGCCAGCAGTCCCCGGACAGGGAAGATTGGTAACTATGGCTACACCTTC. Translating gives CASSPRTGKIGNYGYTF.

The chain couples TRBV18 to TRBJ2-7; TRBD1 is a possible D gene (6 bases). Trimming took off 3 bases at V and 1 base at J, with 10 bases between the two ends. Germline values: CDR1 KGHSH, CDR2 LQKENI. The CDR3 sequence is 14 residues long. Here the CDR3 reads CASSPGQQSYEQYF. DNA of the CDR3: TGTGCCAGCTCACCCGGACAGCAATCCTACGAGCAGTACTTC.

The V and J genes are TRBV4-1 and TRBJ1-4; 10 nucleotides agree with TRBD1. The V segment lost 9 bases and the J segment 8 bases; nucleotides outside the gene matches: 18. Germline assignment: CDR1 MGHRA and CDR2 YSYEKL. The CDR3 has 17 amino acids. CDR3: CASDPGTGATRSEKLFF. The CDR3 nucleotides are TGCGCCAGTGACCCGGGGACAGGGGCGACACGGTCGGAAAAACTGTTTTTT.

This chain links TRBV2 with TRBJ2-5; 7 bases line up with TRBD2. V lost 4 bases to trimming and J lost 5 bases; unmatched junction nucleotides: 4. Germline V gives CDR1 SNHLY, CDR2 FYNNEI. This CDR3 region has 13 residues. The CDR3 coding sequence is TGTGCCAGCAGTGGGAGGGAGGGGGAGACCCAGTACTTC. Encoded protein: CASSGREGETQYF.

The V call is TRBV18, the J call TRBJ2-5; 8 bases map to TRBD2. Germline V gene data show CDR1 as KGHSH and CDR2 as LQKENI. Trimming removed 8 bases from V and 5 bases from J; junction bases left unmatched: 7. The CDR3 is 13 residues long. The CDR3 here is CASRPLAGETQYF. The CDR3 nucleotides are TGTGCCAGCCGCCCTCTAGCGGGCGAGACCCAGTACTTC.